The 5 T cell receptor beta chains below were found in one sample sequenced in a study of T cell repertoires in cytomegalovirus infection. TCRdb recomputed calls from the reads with MiXCR, one row per CDR3 protein. The data hold just over 150,000 distinct CDR3 sequences, with about 20% observed a single time. Specimen: PBMCs. The receptors were gathered from a human donor in good health (CMV status not recorded). Some clones in this sample may be carry-over from other donors' samples.

Remarks on this clonotype: A clone one base away is much larger, so this may be a read error. The V gene is TRBV7-3, the J gene TRBJ2-1, with D maybe TRBD1 (6 bases). V lost 1 base to trimming and J lost 9 bases, with 19 bases between them. There are 16 residues in the CDR3. CDR1 is SGHTA, CDR2 FQGTGA, per germline. CDR3 in amino acids: CASSLILGRRGGEQFF. In DNA, the CDR3 is TGTGCCAGCAGCTTAATACTCGGCAGGAGAGGGGGTGAGCAGTTCTTC.

The rearrangement links TRBV28 to TRBJ1-1; no reliable D call. The V gene's germline CDR1 is MDHEN and CDR2 SYDVKM. The CDR3 extends over 14 amino acids. V lost 1 base to trimming and J lost 0 bases, with 6 bases between them. The CDR3 protein is CASSLSSMNTEAFF. The CDR3 DNA follows: TGTGCCAGCAGTTTATCATCGATGAACACTGAAGCTTTCTTT.

The sample holds a few counts of this clonotype. The chain is built from TRBV5-1 and TRBJ1-3; D gene uncertain. The CDR3 extends over 14 amino acids. The germline V gene has CDR1 SGHRS and CDR2 YFSETQ. V was cut by 5 bases and J by 3 bases, with 12 bases left in between. CDR3 loop: CASSSGSFGNTIYF. CDR3 in DNA: TGCGCCAGCAGTTCCGGGAGCTTTGGAAACACCATATATTTT.

The chain joins TRBV7-2 to TRBJ2-1, with TRBD2 as a possible D gene (6 bases). This CDR3 is 15 amino acids long. Germline V CDR1 and CDR2: SGHTA, FQGNSA. V was pared by 6 bases and J by 7 bases, with 19 bases between. CDR3 amino acids: CASRSGTHYANEQFF. The CDR3 nucleotides are TGTGCCAGCAGGTCCGGGACTCATTATGCGAATGAGCAGTTCTTC.

The J gene is TRBJ2-2, the V gene TRBV2; either TRBD1 or TRBD2 may fit D (5 bases each). CDR3 length: 14 residues. CDR1 is SNHLY and CDR2 is FYNNEI in the germline V gene. The V end was cut by 4 bases, the J end by 5 bases, with 11 bases between. CDR3 amino acids: CASSVSGATGELFF. In DNA, the CDR3 is TGTGCCAGCAGTGTGTCCGGGGCTACCGGGGAGCTGTTTTTT.